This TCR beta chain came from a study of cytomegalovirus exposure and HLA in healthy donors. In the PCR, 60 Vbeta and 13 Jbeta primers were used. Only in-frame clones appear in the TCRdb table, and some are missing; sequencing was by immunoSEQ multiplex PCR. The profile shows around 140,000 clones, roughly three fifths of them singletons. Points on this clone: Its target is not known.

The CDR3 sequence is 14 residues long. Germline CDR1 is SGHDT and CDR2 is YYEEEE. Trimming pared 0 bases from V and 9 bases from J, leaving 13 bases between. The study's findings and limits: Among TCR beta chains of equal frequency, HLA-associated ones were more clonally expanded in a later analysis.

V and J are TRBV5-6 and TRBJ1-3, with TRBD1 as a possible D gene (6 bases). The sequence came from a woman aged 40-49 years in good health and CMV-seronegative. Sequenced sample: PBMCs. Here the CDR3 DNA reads TGTGCCAGCAGCTTGGCCCGTCAGGGGAGCACCATATATTTT. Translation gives CASSLARQGSTIYF.